The 6 T cell receptor beta chains in this list originate from one sample, sequenced in a study of long-term antiretroviral therapy in people with HIV. Samples were assayed with immunoSEQ v3.0 at survey level. The repertoire was sequenced with immunoSEQ multiplex PCR; TCRdb's copy has only in-frame clones and lacks some. The table has tens of thousands of clones, 76% seen once. Specimen: unsorted PBMCs, collected 1.1 years before starting antiretroviral therapy. The receptors here all came from a woman aged 35 to 49 with HIV.

The chain uses TRBV19 and TRBJ1-4; possibly TRBD1 for D (6 bases). V gave up 10 bases and J gave up 4 bases, with 13 bases separating them. CDR1 and CDR2 from the germline V gene are LNHDA and SQIVND (reference sequence). The CDR3 has 13 residues. As DNA, the CDR3 is TGTGCCACCACAGGGAGCGGTAATGAAAAACTGTTTTTT. Translated: CATTGSGNEKLFF.

The chain uses TRBV27 and TRBJ1-2, with D maybe TRBD1 (6 bases). CDR3 length: 14 amino acids. Trimming left V 3 bases short and J 3 bases short, with 11 bases between. Germline loops: CDR1 MNHEY, CDR2 SMNVEV (reference sequence). CDR3 in amino acids: CASSLGGAHYGYTF. The DNA for the CDR3 is TGTGCCAGCAGTTTGGGGGGCGCCCACTATGGCTACACCTTC.

This clone is medium-sized. The chain has TRBV5-6 and TRBJ1-6; a weak D match, TRBD1 (5 bases). This CDR3 spans 14 amino acids. Germline assignment: CDR1 SGHDT and CDR2 YYEEEE. The ends were cut back, 0 bases at V and 7 bases at J, with 8 bases in the middle. CDR3 nucleotide sequence: TGTGCCAGCAGCTTGGGGGGCGGGAATTCACCCCTCCACTTT. Amino acids: CASSLGGGNSPLHF.

The V call is TRBV2, the J call TRBJ1-2; TRBD1 aligns across 10 bases. V lost 1 base to trimming and J lost 4 bases; unmatched junction nucleotides: 9. Germline CDR1 reads SNHLY; CDR2 reads FYNNEI. The CDR3 totals 17 residues. This CDR3 reads CASSEGRDRGKSYGYTF. In DNA, the CDR3 is TGTGCCAGCAGTGAAGGAAGGGACAGGGGAAAATCCTATGGCTACACCTTC.

The chain carries TRBV15 and TRBJ1-1; D not certain. V lost 0 bases to trimming and J lost 4 bases, with 12 bases between them. The germline CDR1 and CDR2 sequences are LNHNV and YYDKDF (reference sequence). The CDR3 is 15 amino acids. CDR3 DNA: TGTGCCACCAGCAGAGAACAGAAGAGGGCCACTGAAGCTTTCTTT. Translated, it gives CATSREQKRATEAFF.

The chain uses TRBV11-2 and TRBJ2-5; D call uncertain. CDR3 size: 13 residues. Trimming removed 3 bases at V and 5 bases at J, with 10 bases between. The germline CDR1 and CDR2 sequences are SGHAT and FQNNGV. The CDR3 DNA follows: TGTGCCAGCAGCTTCCGCCTGGCGGAGACCCAGTACTTC. Residues: CASSFRLAETQYF.